This entry lists 18 T cell receptor beta chains sequenced from one sample in a study of shared T cell receptors in the human thymus. The table came from immunoSEQ multiplex PCR; TCRdb's copy has only in-frame clones and leaves some out. This table has 500,000 to 850,000 clones, over 75% appearing once. The same sample was also studied in work on human thymus T cells.

Material: thymocytes. The receptors derive from a boy under three years old with a congenital heart defect.

The gene calls are TRBV4-2 and TRBJ2-1; D perhaps matches TRBD2 (6 bases). Trimming pared 3 bases from V and 2 bases from J, leaving 14 bases between. The V gene's germline CDR1 is LGHNA and CDR2 YNFKEQ. The length of the CDR3 is 16 residues. The DNA of the CDR3 is TGTGCCAGCAGCCACGGAGGGGAAACTGCCTACAATGAGCAGTTCTTC. The encoded protein is CASSHGGETAYNEQFF.

The chain joins TRBV10-2 to TRBJ2-4, with D unclear. The CDR3 is 13 residues long. Looked up from germline, CDR1 is WSHSY and CDR2 is SAAADI. Trimming shortened V by 7 bases and J by 0 bases, and 7 bases separated the two germline ends. DNA for the CDR3: TGCGCCAGCACCACAATAGCCAAAAACATTCAGTACTTC. This codes for CASTTIAKNIQYF.

This clone has a single count. CDR3 sequence: CAWSVYPDRKLDEAFF. The CDR3 region has the DNA TGTGCCTGGAGTGTTTACCCAGACAGAAAGCTTGATGAAGCTTTCTTT. V is TRBV30 and J is TRBJ1-1; D possibly corresponds to TRBD1 (5 bases). CDR1 and CDR2 from the germline V gene are GTSNPN and SVGIG (reference sequence). This CDR3 has 16 residues. The V gene lost 0 bases and the J gene lost 7 bases, with 21 bases spanning the gap.

V usage is TRBV5-6 and J usage is TRBJ2-3; D unclear. The CDR3 runs to 13 residues. Germline-derived CDR1 and CDR2 are SGHDT and YYEEEE. V lost 0 bases, J lost 5 bases, and 7 bases lay in between. In DNA form, the CDR3 reads TGTGCCAGCAGCTTGGGCATCGGAGATACGCAGTATTTT. Translated: CASSLGIGDTQYF.

The chain combines TRBV2 with TRBJ1-2; a weak D match, TRBD1 (6 bases). Trimming removed 3 bases from V and 5 bases from J, with 13 bases in between. This CDR3 region has 14 residues. Germline values: CDR1 SNHLY, CDR2 FYNNEI. This CDR3 is CASSDLQGRYGYTF. Written as DNA, the CDR3 is TGTGCCAGCAGTGACCTACAGGGACGGTATGGCTACACCTTC.

This chain joins TRBV5-6 and TRBJ2-5, with D possibly TRBD2 on 5 matching bases. The length of the CDR3 is 14 residues. Trimming removed 4 bases from V and 5 bases from J, with 15 bases in between. The germline CDR1 and CDR2 sequences are SGHDT and YYEEEE. CDR3 sequence: CASSLTGSNETQYF. The CDR3, as DNA: TGTGCCAGCAGCCTGACGGGGAGCAATGAGACCCAGTACTTC. Supplemented by reference TRBV5-6 and TRBJ2-5, the full variable domain reads DAGVTQSPTHLIKTRGQQVTLRCSPKSGHDTVSWYQQALGQGPQFIFQYYEEEERQRGNFPDRFSGHQFPNYSSELNVNALLLGDSALYLCASSLTGSNETQYFGPGTRLLVL.

This clone was seen once. This chain links TRBV10-1 with TRBJ2-2, with 8 bases matching TRBD2. The CDR3 loop spans 18 amino acids. The V gene's germline CDR1 is WNHNN and CDR2 SYGVQD (reference sequence). Trimming cost V 4 bases and J 0 bases; bases outside gene matches: 10. The CDR3 nucleotides read TGCGCCAGCAGTGCAGCGGGAGCCCGAACTTCGAACACCGGGGAGCTGTTTTTT. Its translation: CASSAAGARTSNTGELFF.

As to this clone: The sample carries other DNA sequences with the same CDR3. The chain couples TRBV28 to TRBJ2-7; TRBD2 matches 9 bases. The CDR3 is 14 amino acids. Germline CDR1 is MDHEN and CDR2 is SYDVKM. With 5 bases clipped from V and 0 bases from J, the junction kept 2 bases outside the gene matches. The CDR3 region is CASSPGLASYEQYF. CDR3 DNA: TGTGCCAGCAGTCCGGGACTAGCCTCCTACGAGCAGTACTTC.

CDR3 sequence reads: CASSDALDRSSSYEQYF. The CDR3 DNA follows: TGCGCCAGCAGTGATGCCCTCGACAGGTCCAGCTCCTACGAGCAGTACTTC. V gene TRBV10-1 combines with J gene TRBJ2-7, with a weak D call TRBD1 (6 bases). Per the germline V gene, CDR1 is WNHNN and CDR2 is SYGVQD (reference sequence). Between the trimmed V and J ends, which lost 3 bases and 0 bases, there was a span of 18 bases. The CDR3 consists of 17 residues.

The chain has TRBV7-2 and TRBJ2-7, with 9 bases fitting TRBD2. Germline values: CDR1 SGHTA, CDR2 FQGNSA. The ends lost 2 bases at V and 6 bases at J; junction bases unmatched: 8. This CDR3 is 15 amino acids long. This CDR3 reads CASSLRSSGAGEQYF. The CDR3 nucleotides are TGTGCCAGCAGCTTAAGGTCTAGCGGGGCGGGCGAGCAGTACTTC. The full variable domain, in which reference TRBV7-2 and TRBJ2-7 provide the parts outside the CDR3, is GAGVSQSPSNKVTEKGKDVELRCDPISGHTALYWYRQSLGQGLEFLIYFQGNSAPDKSGLPSDRFSAERTGGSVSTLTIQRTQQEDSAVYLCASSLRSSGAGEQYFGPGTRLTVT.

The chain couples TRBV27 to TRBJ2-1; 11 nucleotides line up with TRBD2. The CDR3 runs to 15 residues. V dropped 5 bases and J dropped 5; count of bases not matched to a gene: 5. CDR1 MNHEY and CDR2 SMNVEV come from the germline V gene (reference sequence). The CDR3 reads CASSLRGLADNEQFF. The DNA of the CDR3 is TGTGCCAGCAGTCTAAGGGGACTAGCGGACAATGAGCAGTTCTTC.

The J gene is TRBJ1-2, the V gene TRBV6-5; D is perhaps TRBD1 (6 bases). The CDR3 contains 13 residues. Trimming removed 6 bases from V and 7 bases from J, with 15 bases in between. The germline CDR1 and CDR2 sequences are MNHEY and SVGAGI. The CDR3 here is CASSWDKGAGYTF. In nucleotides, the CDR3 is TGTGCCAGCAGCTGGGACAAGGGCGCTGGCTACACCTTC.

The V gene is TRBV18, the J gene TRBJ1-1; 10 positions match TRBD1. V dropped 3 bases and J dropped 10; count of bases not matched to a gene: 2. Germline values: CDR1 KGHSH, CDR2 LQKENI. CDR3 length: 12 amino acids. The CDR3 DNA reads TGTGCCAGCTCACCCTGGACAGGGGGAGCTTTCTTT. Protein: CASSPWTGGAFF.

The chain has TRBV28 and TRBJ1-4, with no clear D. V was shortened by 5 bases and J by 5 bases, with 39 bases between the two germline ends. CDR1 is MDHEN, CDR2 SYDVKM, per germline. CDR3 length: 23 amino acids. The CDR3 loop is CASSKPKHPQVPVLTAGNEKLFF. The CDR3 DNA reads as TGTGCCAGCAGTAAACCTAAACACCCTCAGGTGCCGGTGCTGACCGCGGGGAATGAAAAACTGTTTTTT.

This clone has a single count. The rearrangement uses TRBV5-1 and TRBJ2-5, with D tentatively TRBD2 (6 bases). The J call could be wrong; TRBJ2-7 is a better fit for the DNA end. CDR3 size: 17 residues. Germline values: CDR1 SGHRS, CDR2 YFSETQ. CDR3 sequence (DNA): TGCGCCAGCAGCTTGGCCGGGGTTAGCGGCTGCTCCTACGAGCAGTACTTC. This sequence encodes CASSLAGVSGCSYEQYF.

The chain links TRBV19 to TRBJ1-3, with D uncertain. The CDR3 runs 15 residues. V was shortened by 7 bases and J by 1 base, with 14 bases between the two germline ends. Germline loops: CDR1 LNHDA, CDR2 SQIVND (reference sequence). CDR3 sequence reads: CASNIPGKSGNTIYF. Here the CDR3 DNA reads TGTGCCAGTAACATCCCGGGGAAATCTGGAAACACCATATATTTT.

The genes are TRBV30 and TRBJ1-5; D is possibly TRBD1 (5 bases). The CDR3 has 17 amino acids. Germline values: CDR1 GTSNPN, CDR2 SVGIG (reference sequence). Trimming cost V 3 bases and J 0 bases, with 18 bases left between them. CDR3 amino acids: CAWSYPRDVRSNQPQHF. The CDR3 nucleotides are TGTGCCTGGAGCTATCCGCGGGACGTCCGTAGCAATCAGCCCCAGCATTTT.

CDR3 coding DNA: TGTGCCAGCAGTTTAAGGGCGGGCCACCGGGCCGGCTCCTACGAGCAGTACTTC. Translated: CASSLRAGHRAGSYEQYF. The J gene is TRBJ2-7, the V gene TRBV28, with D perhaps matching TRBD2 (5 bases). Trimming left V 2 bases short and J 0 bases short, with 20 bases between. Per the germline V gene, CDR1 is MDHEN and CDR2 is SYDVKM. The CDR3 loop spans 18 amino acids.